This T cell receptor beta chain came from a study of spatial heterogeneity in lung cancer. Study-level findings and limits: Blood showed ubiquitous tumor TCRs more often at resection than at routine follow-up.

This clonotype came up many times. Antigen: not known. Indicated time point: sample taken at primary tumor resection. In each case, whole RNA from tumor, nontumor lung or frozen PBMC was sequenced unsorted. The donors were approximately 65 patients with non-small cell lung cancer that was early-stage and untreated. Every cDNA TCR molecule received its own unique molecular identifier. TCRdb recomputed calls from the 5' RACE reads with MiXCR, one row per CDR3 protein. The profile shows fewer than 45,000 distinct CDR3 sequences, 6% to 7.5% of them singletons. The receptor was isolated from a female donor with early-stage non-small cell lung cancer. This material consisted of PBMCs, taken at surgery.

Written as DNA, the CDR3 is TGCGCCAGCAGCTTGAACGGGGCGGGGGCGTATACTGAAGCTTTCTTT. It yields the protein CASSLNGAGAYTEAFF. The rearrangement uses TRBV5-1 and TRBJ1-1, with TRBD1 as a possible D gene (6 bases). Germline V gene sequence: CDR1 SGHRS, CDR2 YFSETQ. This CDR3 has 16 residues. V was shortened by 1 base and J by 5 bases, with 18 bases between the two germline ends.